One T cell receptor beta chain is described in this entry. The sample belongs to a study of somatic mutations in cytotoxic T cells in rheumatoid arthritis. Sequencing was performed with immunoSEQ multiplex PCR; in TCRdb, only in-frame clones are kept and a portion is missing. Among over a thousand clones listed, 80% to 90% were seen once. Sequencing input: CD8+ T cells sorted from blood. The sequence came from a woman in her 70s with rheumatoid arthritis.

In nucleotides, the CDR3 is TGTGCCAGCAGTTACTCCGCAGGGTCAACTAACTATGGCTACACCTTC. Its protein product is CASSYSAGSTNYGYTF. The chain joins TRBV6-5 to TRBJ1-2, with a weak D call TRBD1 (5 bases). V lost 0 bases to trimming and J lost 0 bases, with 11 bases between them. The CDR3 extends over 16 amino acids. From germline, CDR1 is MNHEY and CDR2 SVGAGI.